The clone carrying this TCR beta chain was counted at least ten times. Antigen: not known. This sample is drawn from a study of molecular identifiers for immune sequencing clone quantification. General study findings and limits: Clones above 20 RNA copies held over 98% of effector molecules, under 1% in naive cells.

Methods described previously, with TCR primers listed, were used for bulk TCR libraries. A single record per CDR3 protein comes from TCRdb applying MiXCR to the PCR reads. This table has under 75,000 distinct CDR3 sequences, about 20% appearing once. Germline CDR1 is MNHEY and CDR2 is SVGAGI. This CDR3 contains 15 residues. The V segment lost 6 bases and the J segment 3 bases; nucleotides outside the gene matches: 4. The chain links TRBV6-5 to TRBJ2-5; 13 nucleotides align to TRBD2. The sequence came from a human donor in good health. Some libraries in this study had Jurkat cell RNA spiked in. Sample: naive CD8+ T cells from blood, with Jurkat cell RNA spiked in. The sample's subset: FACS-sorted CD8+CD4-CCR7+CD45RA+ naive T cells. CDR3 loop: CASRTTSGRKETQYF. In DNA form, the CDR3 reads TGTGCCAGCAGGACGACTAGCGGGAGGAAAGAGACCCAGTACTTC.